The next 21 T cell receptor beta chains were all read from a single sample in a study of blood T cell repertoires in COVID-19. Libraries were prepared by immunoSEQ multiplex PCR; TCRdb keeps only in-frame clonotypes and omits some of them. The sample carries tens of thousands of clones, more than 70% recorded once. Sequencing was carried out using peripheral blood. These receptors originate from a woman in her 40s with active or convalescent COVID-19.

This clone came up once. The chain has TRBV19 and TRBJ1-5; D is unclear. The length of the CDR3 is 12 residues. Germline V gene data show CDR1 as LNHDA and CDR2 as SQIVND (reference sequence). Trimming cost V 6 bases and J 1 base, with 4 bases left between them. The CDR3 DNA sequence: TGTGCCAGTAGCGGGAGCAATCAGCCCCAGCATTTT. It translates to CASSGSNQPQHF.

The rearrangement joins TRBV3-1 (or the pseudogene TRBV3-2) to TRBJ2-1, with TRBD2 identical over 7 bases. Germline values: CDR1 LGHDT, CDR2 YNNKEL (reference sequence). This CDR3 is built from 16 residues. Trimming cost V 2 bases and J 6 bases; bases outside gene matches: 10. This chain's CDR3 is CASSQRLTSPINEQFF. The CDR3 bases are TGTGCCAGCAGCCAACGCCTGACTAGCCCCATCAATGAGCAGTTCTTC.

This clone was picked up one time. The chain links TRBV9 to TRBJ1-3, with 7 bases aligning to TRBD1. The V and J ends lost 4 bases and 4 bases, in that order; junction bases with no gene match: 8. Germline V lookup: CDR1 SGDLS, CDR2 YYNGEE. The CDR3 contains 15 residues. CDR3 sequence: CASSQDRMEGNTIYF. As DNA, the CDR3 is TGTGCCAGCAGCCAGGACAGGATGGAAGGAAACACCATATATTTT.

On this clone itself: Mismatch with germline at one junction end may stem from a read error. This chain joins TRBV20-1 and TRBJ2-1; 10 bases match TRBD2. The length of the CDR3 is 15 residues. Germline CDR1 and CDR2: DFQATT and SNEGSKA (reference sequence). The CDR3 sequence: CSASGLAGAYSEQFF. As DNA, the CDR3 is TGCAGTGCTAGTGGTCTAGCGGGGGCTTACAGTGAGCAGTTCTTC.

V and J are TRBV7-9 and TRBJ1-2; 11 positions match TRBD1. The germline gives CDR1 SEHNR, CDR2 FQNEAQ (reference sequence). Trimming cost V 3 bases and J 1 base; bases outside gene matches: 7. This CDR3 spans 17 amino acids. The CDR3: CASSFRAGQGDNYGYTF. In nucleotides, the CDR3 is TGTGCCAGCAGCTTTCGCGCGGGACAGGGGGATAACTATGGCTACACCTTC.

The CDR3 spells CASSESGFRGTEAFF. CDR3 nucleotide sequence: TGTGCCAGCAGTGAATCGGGGTTTAGAGGCACTGAAGCTTTCTTT. The chain joins TRBV6-1 to TRBJ1-1; D call uncertain. This CDR3 has 15 amino acids. Germline V gene lookup returns CDR1 MNHNS and CDR2 SASEGT. Trimming left V 2 bases short and J 4 bases short, with 14 bases between.

The chain combines TRBV30 with TRBJ1-1, with D possibly matching TRBD1 (6 bases). This CDR3 region has 15 residues. V was pared by 4 bases and J by 0 bases, with 15 bases between. CDR1 and CDR2 from the germline V gene are GTSNPN and SVGIG (reference sequence). CDR3 nucleotide sequence: TGTGCCTGGAAACGACGGTACAGGGTGAACACTGAAGCTTTCTTT. This encodes CAWKRRYRVNTEAFF.

The chain joins TRBV3-1 (or the pseudogene TRBV3-2) to TRBJ2-5, with D perhaps TRBD1 (6 bases). This CDR3 has 12 residues. Germline V gene data show CDR1 as LGHDT and CDR2 as YNNKEL (reference sequence). Deletions cut 3 bases from V and 4 bases from J, with 6 bases between. The DNA of the CDR3 is TGTGCCAGCAGCCAGGACAGAGAGACCCAGTACTTC. Its protein product is CASSQDRETQYF.

V gene TRBV7-9 combines with J gene TRBJ1-5, with D maybe TRBD1 (6 bases). Germline values: CDR1 SEHNR, CDR2 FQNEAQ (reference sequence). The CDR3 is 14 amino acids. V shed 7 bases and J shed 4 bases, with 14 bases lying between them. DNA of the CDR3: TGTGCCAGCACCATAGGGGGGGTTAATCAGCCCCAGCATTTT. It encodes CASTIGGVNQPQHF.

This chain uses TRBV5-4 with TRBJ1-1, with a weak D call TRBD1 (5 bases). The CDR3 runs 12 residues. V lost 2 bases, J lost 5 bases, and 7 bases lay in between. CDR1 SGHNT and CDR2 YYREEE come from the germline V gene (reference sequence). CDR3 residues: CASSFGGTEAFF. The CDR3 nucleotides read TGTGCCAGCAGCTTCGGGGGGACTGAAGCTTTCTTT.

The chain carries TRBV30 and TRBJ2-3, with 11 bases that match TRBD2. The CDR3 has 15 residues. The V segment lost 3 bases and the J segment 6 bases; nucleotides outside the gene matches: 8. Germline V gene sequence: CDR1 GTSNPN, CDR2 SVGIG (reference sequence). The DNA for the CDR3 is TGTGCCTGGAGCGCTGGGGCTAGCGGGGGGGATACGCAGTATTTT. Amino acids: CAWSAGASGGDTQYF.

The chain couples TRBV9 to TRBJ1-2; D perhaps matches TRBD1 (6 bases). Germline loops: CDR1 SGDLS, CDR2 YYNGEE. The CDR3 is made up of 18 amino acids. Deletions cut 0 bases from V and 0 bases from J, with 18 bases between. CDR3 DNA sequence: TGTGCCAGCAGCGTAGCCCGGGACAAAGACAAACCTAACTATGGCTACACCTTC. Translated, it gives CASSVARDKDKPNYGYTF.

This rearrangement joins TRBV18 to TRBJ1-4; D is possibly TRBD1 (5 bases). Germline values: CDR1 KGHSH, CDR2 LQKENI. The length of the CDR3 is 16 residues. V lost 6 bases to trimming and J lost 0 bases, with 14 bases between them. Here the CDR3 DNA reads TGTGCCAGCTCGCCTTTTACAGGTCCAACTAATGAAAAACTGTTTTTT. Amino acid sequence: CASSPFTGPTNEKLFF. Filled out from reference TRBV18 and TRBJ1-4, the complete variable domain reads NAGVMQNPRHLVRRRGQEARLRCSPMKGHSHVYWYRQLPEEGLKFMVYLQKENIIDESGMPKERFSAEFPKEGPSILRIQQVVRGDSAAYFCASSPFTGPTNEKLFFGSGTQLSVL.

The genes are TRBV5-4 and TRBJ1-2, with D maybe TRBD1 (5 bases). Germline V gene lookup returns CDR1 SGHNT and CDR2 YYREEE (reference sequence). CDR3 length equals 16 residues. V was cut by 2 bases and J by 0 bases, with 14 bases left in between. The CDR3 bases are TGTGCCAGCAGCTTACCCGGGACTATCCCTAACTATGGCTACACCTTC. Translated: CASSLPGTIPNYGYTF.

This chain links TRBV28 with TRBJ1-2; tentatively, D is TRBD1 (5 bases). Per the germline V gene, CDR1 is MDHEN and CDR2 is SYDVKM. CDR3 length: 17 residues. The V end was cut by 8 bases, the J end by 0 bases, with 22 bases between. This CDR3 is CASLKGLVVQANYGYTF. The CDR3 DNA is TGTGCCAGCCTAAAAGGCCTAGTTGTACAGGCTAACTATGGCTACACCTTC.

V is TRBV10-3 and J is TRBJ2-5, with 11 bases matching TRBD1. Germline V gene data show CDR1 as ENHRY and CDR2 as SYGVKD. The trim removed 6 bases at V and 5 bases at J, leaving 11 bases unmatched. The CDR3 length is 16 residues. The CDR3 loop reads CAIREVDRGRRETQYF. Written as DNA, the CDR3 is TGTGCCATCAGGGAAGTGGACAGGGGGCGCAGGGAGACCCAGTACTTC.

The J gene is TRBJ2-2, the V gene TRBV18, with 8 bases aligning to TRBD2. The J segment lost 1 base and the V segment lost 6 bases, leaving 7 bases of the junction unmatched. The CDR3 is 16 amino acids. Germline values: CDR1 KGHSH, CDR2 LQKENI. The CDR3 reads CASSSGSGRNTGELFF. The CDR3 coding sequence is TGTGCCAGCTCCTCCGGGAGCGGGAGGAACACCGGGGAGCTGTTTTTT.

CDR3 sequence: CASSLLQGPSSGNTIYF. DNA of the CDR3: TGTGCCAGCAGTTTACTACAGGGGCCGAGCTCTGGAAACACCATATATTTT. The rearrangement joins TRBV28 to TRBJ1-3; 7 bases are shared with TRBD1. This CDR3 comprises 17 residues. The J segment lost 0 bases and the V segment lost 2 bases, leaving 7 bases of the junction unmatched. Per the germline V gene, CDR1 is MDHEN and CDR2 is SYDVKM.

The chain uses TRBV5-1 and TRBJ2-7; tentatively, D is TRBD1 (5 bases). This CDR3 is 16 amino acids long. The germline V gene has CDR1 SGHRS and CDR2 YFSETQ. V was pared by 6 bases and J by 3 bases, with 22 bases between. In DNA form, the CDR3 reads TGCGCCAGCAAGGCAGGGCCAACCGGTATAAACTACGAGCAGTACTTC. Protein: CASKAGPTGINYEQYF.

V gene TRBV6-1 combines with J gene TRBJ1-6, with D unclear. The V gene lost 5 bases and the J gene lost 11 bases, with 13 bases spanning the gap. This CDR3 region has 13 residues. CDR1 is MNHNS, CDR2 SASEGT, per germline. The CDR3 here is CASSKTWGAPLHF. CDR3 nucleotide sequence: TGTGCCAGCAGTAAAACCTGGGGAGCACCCCTCCACTTT.

J is TRBJ1-5 and V is TRBV5-1, with 10 bases identical to TRBD1. Germline V gene sequence: CDR1 SGHRS, CDR2 YFSETQ. The length of the CDR3 is 17 residues. V trimming: 0 bases; J trimming: 2 bases; junction bases outside the gene matches: 5. CDR3 protein: CASSLGQGANGNQPQHF. CDR3 sequence (DNA): TGCGCCAGCAGCTTGGGACAGGGGGCGAATGGCAATCAGCCCCAGCATTTT.